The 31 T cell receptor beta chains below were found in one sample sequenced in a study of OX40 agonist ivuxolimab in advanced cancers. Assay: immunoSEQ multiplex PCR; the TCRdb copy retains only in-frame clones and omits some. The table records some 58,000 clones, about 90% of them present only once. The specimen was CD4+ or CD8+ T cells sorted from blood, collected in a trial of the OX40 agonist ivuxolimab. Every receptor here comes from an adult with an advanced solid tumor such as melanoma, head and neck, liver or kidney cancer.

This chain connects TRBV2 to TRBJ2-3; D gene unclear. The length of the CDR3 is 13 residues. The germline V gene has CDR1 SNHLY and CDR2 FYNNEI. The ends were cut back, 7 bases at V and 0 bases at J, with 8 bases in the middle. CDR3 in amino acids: CASTPASTDTQYF. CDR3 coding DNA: TGTGCCAGCACCCCAGCGAGCACAGATACGCAGTATTTT.

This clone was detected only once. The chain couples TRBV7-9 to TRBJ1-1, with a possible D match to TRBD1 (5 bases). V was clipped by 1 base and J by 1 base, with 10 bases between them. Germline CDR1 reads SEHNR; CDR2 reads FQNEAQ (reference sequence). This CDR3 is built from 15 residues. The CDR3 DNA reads TGTGCCAGCAGCTTAGATATGGGGCGGAACACTGAAGCTTTCTTT. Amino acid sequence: CASSLDMGRNTEAFF.

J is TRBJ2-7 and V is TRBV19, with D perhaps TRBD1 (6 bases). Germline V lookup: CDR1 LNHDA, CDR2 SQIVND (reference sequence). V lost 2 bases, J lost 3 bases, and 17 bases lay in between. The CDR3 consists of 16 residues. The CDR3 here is CASSISQGYEGYEQYF. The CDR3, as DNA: TGTGCCAGTAGTATATCCCAGGGGTACGAGGGCTACGAGCAGTACTTC. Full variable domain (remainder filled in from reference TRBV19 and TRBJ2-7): DGGITQSPKYLFRKEGQNVTLSCEQNLNHDAMYWYRQDPGQGLRLIYYSQIVNDFQKGDIAEGYSVSREKKESFPLTVTSAQKNPTAFYLCASSISQGYEGYEQYFGPGTRLTVT.

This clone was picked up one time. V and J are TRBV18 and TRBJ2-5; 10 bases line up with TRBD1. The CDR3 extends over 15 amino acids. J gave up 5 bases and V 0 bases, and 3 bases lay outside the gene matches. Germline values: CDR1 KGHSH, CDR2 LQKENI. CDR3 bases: TGTGCCAGCTCACCACCCGGGACAGGGGACGAGACCCAGTACTTC. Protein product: CASSPPGTGDETQYF.

CDR3 in amino acids: CASSLDLGRQGTYNEQFF. CDR3 coding DNA: TGTGCCAGCAGTTTGGATTTGGGTAGACAGGGAACCTACAATGAGCAGTTCTTC. The rearrangement uses TRBV28 and TRBJ2-1, with TRBD1 identical over 7 bases. This CDR3 spans 18 amino acids. Germline values: CDR1 MDHEN, CDR2 SYDVKM. V trimming: 3 bases; J trimming: 2 bases; junction bases outside the gene matches: 13.

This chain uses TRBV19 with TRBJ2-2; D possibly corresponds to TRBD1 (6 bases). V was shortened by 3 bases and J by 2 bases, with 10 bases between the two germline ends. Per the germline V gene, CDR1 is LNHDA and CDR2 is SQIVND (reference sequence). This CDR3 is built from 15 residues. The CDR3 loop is CASSIRDTNTGELFF. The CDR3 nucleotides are TGTGCCAGTAGTATCAGGGACACAAACACCGGGGAGCTGTTTTTT.

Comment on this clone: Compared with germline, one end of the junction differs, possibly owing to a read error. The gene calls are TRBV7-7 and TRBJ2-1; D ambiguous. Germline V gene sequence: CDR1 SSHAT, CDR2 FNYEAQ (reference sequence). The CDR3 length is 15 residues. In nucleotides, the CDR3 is TGTGCTAGCAGTCCCCTAAGTGGGGAATACAATGAGCAGTTCTTC. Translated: CASSPLSGEYNEQFF.

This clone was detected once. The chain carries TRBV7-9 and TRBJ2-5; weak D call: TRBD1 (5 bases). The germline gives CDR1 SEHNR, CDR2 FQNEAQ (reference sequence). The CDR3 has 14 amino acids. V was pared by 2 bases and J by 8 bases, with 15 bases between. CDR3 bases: TGTGCCAGCAGCTTAAGGGGCACCCCAGACACCCAGTACTTC. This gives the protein CASSLRGTPDTQYF.

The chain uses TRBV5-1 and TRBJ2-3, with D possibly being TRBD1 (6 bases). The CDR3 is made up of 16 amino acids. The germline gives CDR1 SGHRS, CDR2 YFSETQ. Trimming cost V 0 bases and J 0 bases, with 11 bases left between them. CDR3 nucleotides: TGCGCCAGCAGCTTGGTACTGAGGGGGAGCACAGATACGCAGTATTTT. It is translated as CASSLVLRGSTDTQYF.

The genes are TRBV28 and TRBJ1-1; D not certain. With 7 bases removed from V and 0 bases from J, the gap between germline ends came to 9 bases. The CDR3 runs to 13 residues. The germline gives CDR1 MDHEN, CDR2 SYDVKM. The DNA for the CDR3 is TGTGCCAGCACCCCCTTTTTGAACACTGAAGCTTTCTTT. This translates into CASTPFLNTEAFF.

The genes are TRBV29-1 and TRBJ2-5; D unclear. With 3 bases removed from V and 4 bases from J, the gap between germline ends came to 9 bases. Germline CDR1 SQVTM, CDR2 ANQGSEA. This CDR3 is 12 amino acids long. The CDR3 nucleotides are TGCAGCGTTGATCTGGTGGGAGAGACCCAGTACTTC. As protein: CSVDLVGETQYF. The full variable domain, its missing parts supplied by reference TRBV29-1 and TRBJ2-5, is SAVISQKPSRDICQRGTSLTIQCQVDSQVTMMFWYRQQPGQSLTLIATANQGSEATYESGFVIDKFPISRPNLTFSTLTVSNMSPEDSSIYLCSVDLVGETQYFGPGTRLLVL.

The CDR3 DNA reads TGTGCCAGCAGTCGACTAGCGGGGAAGACCGGGGAGCTGTTTTTT. It encodes CASSRLAGKTGELFF. The chain couples TRBV14 to TRBJ2-2; 11 nucleotides match TRBD2. CDR1 SGHDN and CDR2 FVKESK come from the germline V gene. J lost 5 bases, V lost 6 bases, and 5 bases had no gene match. The length of the CDR3 is 15 residues.

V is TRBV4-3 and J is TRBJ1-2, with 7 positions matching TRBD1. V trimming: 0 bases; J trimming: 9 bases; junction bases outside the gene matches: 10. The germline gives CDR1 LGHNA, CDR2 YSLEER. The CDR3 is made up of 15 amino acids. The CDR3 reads CASSQDWKGARSYTF. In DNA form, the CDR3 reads TGCGCCAGCAGCCAAGATTGGAAGGGGGCGCGAAGCTACACCTTC.

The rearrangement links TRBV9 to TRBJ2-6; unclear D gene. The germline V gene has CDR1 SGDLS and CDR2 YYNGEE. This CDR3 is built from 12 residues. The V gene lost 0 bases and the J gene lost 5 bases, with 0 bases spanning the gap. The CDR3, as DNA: TGTGCCAGCAGCGTAGGGGCCAACGTCCTGACTTTC. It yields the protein CASSVGANVLTF.

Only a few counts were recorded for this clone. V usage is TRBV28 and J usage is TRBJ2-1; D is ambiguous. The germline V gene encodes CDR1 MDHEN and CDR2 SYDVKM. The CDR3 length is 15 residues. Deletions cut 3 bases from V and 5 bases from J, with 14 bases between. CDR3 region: CASSLTLNYHNEQFF. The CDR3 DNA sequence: TGTGCCAGCAGTTTGACGCTTAACTATCACAATGAGCAGTTCTTC.

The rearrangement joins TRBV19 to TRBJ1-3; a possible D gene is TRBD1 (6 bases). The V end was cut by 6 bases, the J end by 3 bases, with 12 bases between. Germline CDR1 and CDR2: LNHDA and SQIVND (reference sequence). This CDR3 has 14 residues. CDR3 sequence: CASRQTGIGNTIYF. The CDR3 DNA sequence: TGTGCCAGTAGGCAAACAGGGATTGGAAACACCATATATTTT.

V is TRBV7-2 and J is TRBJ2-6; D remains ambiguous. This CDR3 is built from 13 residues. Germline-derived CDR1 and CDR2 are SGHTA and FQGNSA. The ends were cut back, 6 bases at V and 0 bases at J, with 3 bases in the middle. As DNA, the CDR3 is TGTGCCAGCAGAGACTCTGGGGCCAACGTCCTGACTTTC. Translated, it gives CASRDSGANVLTF.

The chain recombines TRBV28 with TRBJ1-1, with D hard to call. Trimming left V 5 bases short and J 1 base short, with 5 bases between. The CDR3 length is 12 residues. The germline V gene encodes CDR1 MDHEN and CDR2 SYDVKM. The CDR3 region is CASSIQNTEAFF. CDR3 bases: TGTGCCAGCAGTATACAGAACACTGAAGCTTTCTTT.

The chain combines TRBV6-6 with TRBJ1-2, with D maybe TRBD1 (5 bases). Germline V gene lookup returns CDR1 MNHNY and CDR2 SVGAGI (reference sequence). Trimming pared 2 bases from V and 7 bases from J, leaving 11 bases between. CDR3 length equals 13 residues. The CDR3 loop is CASSYTGVGGYTF. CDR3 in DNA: TGTGCCAGCAGTTACACGGGGGTCGGTGGCTACACCTTC.

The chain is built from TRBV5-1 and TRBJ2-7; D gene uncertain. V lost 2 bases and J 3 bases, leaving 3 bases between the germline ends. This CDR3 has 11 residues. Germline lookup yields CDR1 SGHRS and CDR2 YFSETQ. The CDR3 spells CASSFDYEQYF. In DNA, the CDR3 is TGCGCCAGCAGCTTCGACTACGAGCAGTACTTC.

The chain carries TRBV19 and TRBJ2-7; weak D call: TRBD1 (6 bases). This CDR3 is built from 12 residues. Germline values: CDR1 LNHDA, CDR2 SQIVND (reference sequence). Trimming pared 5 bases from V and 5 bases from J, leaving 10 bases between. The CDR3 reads CASSGRGHEQYF. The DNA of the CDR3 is TGTGCCAGTAGTGGCAGGGGCCACGAGCAGTACTTC.

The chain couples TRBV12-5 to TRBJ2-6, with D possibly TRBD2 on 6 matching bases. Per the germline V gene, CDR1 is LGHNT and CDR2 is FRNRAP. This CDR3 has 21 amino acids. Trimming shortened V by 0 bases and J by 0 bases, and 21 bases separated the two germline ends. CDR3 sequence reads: CASGLVTDSWRDFSGANVLTF. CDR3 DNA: TGTGCTAGTGGTTTGGTAACGGATTCGTGGCGGGATTTCTCTGGGGCCAACGTCCTGACTTTC.

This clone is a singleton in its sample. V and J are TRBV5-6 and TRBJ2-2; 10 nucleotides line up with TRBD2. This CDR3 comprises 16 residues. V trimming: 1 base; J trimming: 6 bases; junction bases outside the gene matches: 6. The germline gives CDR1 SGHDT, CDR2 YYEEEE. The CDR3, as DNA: TGTGCCAGCAGCTTGTCCCCCAGCGGGGGGGCCGGGGAGCTGTTTTTT. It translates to CASSLSPSGGAGELFF.

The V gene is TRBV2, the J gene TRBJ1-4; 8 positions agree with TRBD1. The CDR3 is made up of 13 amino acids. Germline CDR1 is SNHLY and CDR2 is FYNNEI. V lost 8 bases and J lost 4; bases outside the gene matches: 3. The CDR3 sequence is CASGDRHNEKLFF. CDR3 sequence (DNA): TGTGCCAGCGGGGACAGGCATAATGAAAAACTGTTTTTT. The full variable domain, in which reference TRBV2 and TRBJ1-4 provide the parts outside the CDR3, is EPEVTQTPSHQVTQMGQEVILRCVPISNHLYFYWYRQILGQKVEFLVSFYNNEISEKSEIFDDQFSVERPDGSNFTLKIRSTKLEDSAMYFCASGDRHNEKLFFGSGTQLSVL.

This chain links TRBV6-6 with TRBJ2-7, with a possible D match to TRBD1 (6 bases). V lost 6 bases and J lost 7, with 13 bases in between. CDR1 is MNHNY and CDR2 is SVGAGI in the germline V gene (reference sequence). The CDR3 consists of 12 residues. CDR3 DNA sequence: TGTGCCAGCAGCAAACAGGGCGTTGAGCAGTACTTC. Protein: CASSKQGVEQYF.

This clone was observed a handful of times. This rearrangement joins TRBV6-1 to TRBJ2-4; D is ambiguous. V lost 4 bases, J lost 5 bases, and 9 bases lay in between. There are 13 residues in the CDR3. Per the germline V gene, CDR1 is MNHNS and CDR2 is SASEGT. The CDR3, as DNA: TGTGCCAGCAGTGTATCGGCAGAAAACATTCAGTACTTC. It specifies CASSVSAENIQYF.

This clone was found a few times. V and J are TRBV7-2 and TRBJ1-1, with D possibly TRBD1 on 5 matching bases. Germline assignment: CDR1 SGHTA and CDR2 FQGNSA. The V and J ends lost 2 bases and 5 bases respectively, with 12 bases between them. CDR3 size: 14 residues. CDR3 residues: CASSLRQGETEAFF. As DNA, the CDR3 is TGTGCCAGCAGCTTAAGGCAGGGAGAGACTGAAGCTTTCTTT.

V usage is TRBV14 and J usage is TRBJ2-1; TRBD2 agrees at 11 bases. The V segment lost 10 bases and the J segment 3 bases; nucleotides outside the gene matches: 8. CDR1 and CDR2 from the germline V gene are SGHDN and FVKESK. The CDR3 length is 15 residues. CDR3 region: CATRRLAGGYNEQFF. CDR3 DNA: TGTGCCACCCGGCGCCTAGCGGGAGGCTACAATGAGCAGTTCTTC.

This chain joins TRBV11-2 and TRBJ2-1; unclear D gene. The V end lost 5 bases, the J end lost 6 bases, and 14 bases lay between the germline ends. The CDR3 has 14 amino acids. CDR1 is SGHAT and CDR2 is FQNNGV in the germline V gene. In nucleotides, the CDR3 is TGTGCCAGCAGCCCTGGGAACGTGGCCAATGAGCAGTTCTTC. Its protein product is CASSPGNVANEQFF.

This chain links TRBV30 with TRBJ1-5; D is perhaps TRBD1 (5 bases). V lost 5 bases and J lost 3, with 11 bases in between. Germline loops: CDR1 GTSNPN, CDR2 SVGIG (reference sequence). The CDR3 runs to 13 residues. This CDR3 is CAWGRGANQPQHF. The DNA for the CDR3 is TGTGCCTGGGGGAGAGGGGCCAATCAGCCCCAGCATTTT. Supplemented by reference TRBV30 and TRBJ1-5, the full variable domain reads SQTIHQWPATLVQPVGSPLSLECTVEGTSNPNLYWYRQAAGRGLQLLFYSVGIGQISSEVPQNLSASRPQDRQFILSSKKLLLSDSGFYLCAWGRGANQPQHFGDGTRLSIL.

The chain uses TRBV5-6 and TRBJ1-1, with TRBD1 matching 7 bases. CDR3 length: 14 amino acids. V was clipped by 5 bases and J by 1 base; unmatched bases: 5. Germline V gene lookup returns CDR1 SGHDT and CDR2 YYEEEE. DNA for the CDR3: TGTGCCAGCAGTTACCGGGACAGGAACACTGAAGCTTTCTTT. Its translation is CASSYRDRNTEAFF.